The 7 T cell receptor beta chains below come from one sample, sequenced in a study of beta chain features in type 1 diabetes. What was sequenced were expressed TCRB transcripts, since all of the isolated RNA had been reverse transcribed. The repertoire was sequenced with immunoSEQ multiplex PCR; TCRdb's copy has only in-frame clones and lacks some. The sample yields over 500,000 clones, around 16% seen once. The sample comprised naive CD4+ T cells from blood. Every receptor here comes from a man aged 18 to 29 in good health.

This clone was recorded many times. The chain joins TRBV7-9 to TRBJ2-1; 11 bases align to TRBD2. After removal of 0 bases from V and 10 bases from J, the junction contained 8 bases not matched to a gene. Germline V gene lookup returns CDR1 SEHNR and CDR2 FQNEAQ (reference sequence). This CDR3 comprises 16 residues. Here the CDR3 DNA reads TGTGCCAGCAGCTTAGCACTAGCGGGAGCCAAGCCCGAGCAGTTCTTC. Amino acids: CASSLALAGAKPEQFF.

This clone was observed a handful of times. The chain carries TRBV18 and TRBJ2-3; D possibly corresponds to TRBD2 (5 bases). The germline gives CDR1 KGHSH, CDR2 LQKENI. Trimming cost V 0 bases and J 2 bases, with 15 bases left between them. CDR3 size: 17 residues. Here the CDR3 DNA reads TGTGCCAGCTCACCACCGGCCCAGAAGGGAGTCACAGATACGCAGTATTTT. Amino acid sequence: CASSPPAQKGVTDTQYF.

V gene TRBV30 combines with J gene TRBJ1-2; perhaps TRBD1 as D (5 bases). The germline V and J ends were trimmed by 3 bases and 4 bases, with 12 bases remaining between them. Germline values: CDR1 GTSNPN, CDR2 SVGIG (reference sequence). CDR3 size: 13 residues. CDR3 coding DNA: TGTGCCTGGAGAGGGGAATTTATCTATGGCTACACCTTC. Translation: CAWRGEFIYGYTF.

Only a few counts were recorded for this clone. CDR3 nucleotide sequence: TGTGCCAGCAGATTCCCCGGGTCCACAGATACGCAGTATTTT. Residues: CASRFPGSTDTQYF. This sequence joins TRBV28 and TRBJ2-3; the D is unclear. The CDR3 spans 14 residues. Germline CDR1 MDHEN, CDR2 SYDVKM. Trimming left V 6 bases short and J 2 bases short, with 12 bases between.

V and J are TRBV7-3 and TRBJ1-4, with 8 bases identical to TRBD1. CDR3 length equals 18 residues. The trim removed 5 bases at V and 0 bases at J, leaving 11 bases unmatched. Germline CDR1 is SGHTA and CDR2 is FQGTGA. The CDR3 coding sequence is TGTGCCAGCAGCCCCTGGGACAGGCAGTATGCAACTAATGAAAAACTGTTTTTT. This translates into CASSPWDRQYATNEKLFF.

Comments on this clone: This sample includes further DNA sequences coding for the same CDR3. V and J are TRBV7-2 and TRBJ2-3; D gene uncertain. CDR1 is SGHTA and CDR2 is FQGNSA in the germline V gene. The CDR3 is 12 residues long. V lost 5 bases to trimming and J lost 0 bases, with 3 bases between them. CDR3 coding DNA: TGTGCCAGCAGCCCGAGCACAGATACGCAGTATTTT. This gives the protein CASSPSTDTQYF.

In this sample, this clone turned up a few times. The V gene is TRBV2, the J gene TRBJ2-1; 10 bases line up with TRBD2. Per germline, CDR1 SNHLY and CDR2 FYNNEI. This CDR3 region has 14 residues. V was clipped by 4 bases and J by 8 bases; unmatched bases: 5. CDR3: CASSAASGSHEQFF. CDR3 in DNA: TGTGCCAGCAGTGCGGCTAGCGGGAGTCATGAGCAGTTCTTC.